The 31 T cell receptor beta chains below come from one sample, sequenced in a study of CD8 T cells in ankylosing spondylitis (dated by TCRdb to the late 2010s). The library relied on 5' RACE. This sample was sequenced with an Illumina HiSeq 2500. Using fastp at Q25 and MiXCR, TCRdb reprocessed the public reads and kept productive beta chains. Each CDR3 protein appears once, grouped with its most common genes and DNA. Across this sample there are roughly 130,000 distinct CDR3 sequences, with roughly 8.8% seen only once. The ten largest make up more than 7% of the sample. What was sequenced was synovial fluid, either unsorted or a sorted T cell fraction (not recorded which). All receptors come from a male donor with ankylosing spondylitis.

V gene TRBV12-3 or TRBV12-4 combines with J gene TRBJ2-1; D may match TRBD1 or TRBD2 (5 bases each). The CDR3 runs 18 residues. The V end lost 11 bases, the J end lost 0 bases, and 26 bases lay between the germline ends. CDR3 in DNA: TGTGCCTGCACTACCTCAGGGACGGAAACGAGCTCCTACAATGAGCAGTTCTTC. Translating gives CACTTSGTETSSYNEQFF.

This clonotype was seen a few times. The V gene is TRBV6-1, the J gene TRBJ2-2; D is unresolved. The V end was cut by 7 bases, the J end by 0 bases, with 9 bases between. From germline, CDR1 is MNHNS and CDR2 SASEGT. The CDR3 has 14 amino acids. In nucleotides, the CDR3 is TGTGCCAGCAAAAACAGCGCGAACACCGGGGAGCTGTTTTTT. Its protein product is CASKNSANTGELFF.

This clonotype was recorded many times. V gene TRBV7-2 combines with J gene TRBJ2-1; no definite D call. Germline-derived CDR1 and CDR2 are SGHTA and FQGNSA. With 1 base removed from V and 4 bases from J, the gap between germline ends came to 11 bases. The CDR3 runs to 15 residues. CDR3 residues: CASSLGASSYNEQFF. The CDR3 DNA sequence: TGTGCCAGCAGCTTAGGAGCTAGTTCGTACAATGAGCAGTTCTTC.

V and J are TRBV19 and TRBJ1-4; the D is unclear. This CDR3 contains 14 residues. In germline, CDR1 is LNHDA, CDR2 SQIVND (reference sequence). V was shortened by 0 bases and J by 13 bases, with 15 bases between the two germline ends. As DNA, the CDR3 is TGTGCCAGTAGTATAGAGAACACACGGGGAGGACTGTTTTTT. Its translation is CASSIENTRGGLFF. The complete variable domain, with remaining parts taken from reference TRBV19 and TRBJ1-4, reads DGGITQSPKYLFRKEGQNVTLSCEQNLNHDAMYWYRQDPGQGLRLIYYSQIVNDFQKGDIAEGYSVSREKKESFPLTVTSAQKNPTAFYLCASSIENTRGGLFFGSGTQLSVL.

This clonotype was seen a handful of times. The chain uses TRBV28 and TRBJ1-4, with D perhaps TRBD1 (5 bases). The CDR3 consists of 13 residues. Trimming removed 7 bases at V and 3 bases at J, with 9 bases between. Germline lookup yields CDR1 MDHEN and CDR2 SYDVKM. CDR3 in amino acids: CASNGGANEKLFF. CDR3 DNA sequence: TGTGCCAGCAACGGGGGGGCTAATGAAAAACTGTTTTTT.

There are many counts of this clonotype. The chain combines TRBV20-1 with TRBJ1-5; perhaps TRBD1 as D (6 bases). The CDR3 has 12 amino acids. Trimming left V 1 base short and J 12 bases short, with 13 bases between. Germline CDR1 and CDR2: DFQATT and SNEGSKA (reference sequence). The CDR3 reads CSARGLGGHQHF. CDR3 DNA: TGCAGTGCTAGAGGGTTGGGGGGACACCAGCATTTT.

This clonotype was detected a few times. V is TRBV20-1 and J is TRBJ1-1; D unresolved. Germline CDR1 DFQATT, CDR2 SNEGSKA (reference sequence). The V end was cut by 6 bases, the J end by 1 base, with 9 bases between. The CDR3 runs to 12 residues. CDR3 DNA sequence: TGCAGTGCCATGGTACGGAACACTGAAGCTTTCTTT. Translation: CSAMVRNTEAFF.

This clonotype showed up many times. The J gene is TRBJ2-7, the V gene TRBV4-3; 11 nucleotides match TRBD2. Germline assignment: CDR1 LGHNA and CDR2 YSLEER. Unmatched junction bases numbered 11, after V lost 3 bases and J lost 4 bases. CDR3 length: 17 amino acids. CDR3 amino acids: CASSQALAGDLFYEQYF. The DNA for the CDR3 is TGCGCCAGCAGCCAGGCACTAGCGGGAGACCTCTTTTACGAGCAGTACTTC.

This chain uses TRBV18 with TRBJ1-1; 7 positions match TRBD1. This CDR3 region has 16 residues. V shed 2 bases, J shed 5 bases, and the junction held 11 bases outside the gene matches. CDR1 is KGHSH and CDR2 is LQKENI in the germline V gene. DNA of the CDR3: TGTGCCAGCTCACCAAATACCGTCCAGGGGGGGACTGAAGCTTTCTTT. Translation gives CASSPNTVQGGTEAFF.

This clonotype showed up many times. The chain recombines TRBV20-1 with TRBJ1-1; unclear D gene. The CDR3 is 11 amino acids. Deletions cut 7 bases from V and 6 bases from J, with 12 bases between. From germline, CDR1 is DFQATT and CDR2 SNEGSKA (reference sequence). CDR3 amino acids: CSGRRFAEAFF. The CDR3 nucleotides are TGCAGTGGGAGGCGTTTCGCTGAAGCTTTCTTT.

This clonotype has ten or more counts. The CDR3 spells CASSFDGVYGYTF. Here the CDR3 DNA reads TGCGCCAGCAGCTTTGATGGGGTCTATGGCTACACCTTC. The chain couples TRBV5-1 to TRBJ1-2; D not certain. Trimming took off 2 bases at V and 4 bases at J, with 9 bases between the two ends. The length of the CDR3 is 13 residues. Germline-derived CDR1 and CDR2 are SGHRS and YFSETQ. Variable domain in full (rest from reference TRBV5-1 and TRBJ1-2): KAGVTQTPRYLIKTRGQQVTLSCSPISGHRSVSWYQQTPGQGLQFLFEYFSETQRNKGNFPGRFSGRQFSNSRSEMNVSTLELGDSALYLCASSFDGVYGYTFGSGTRLTVV.

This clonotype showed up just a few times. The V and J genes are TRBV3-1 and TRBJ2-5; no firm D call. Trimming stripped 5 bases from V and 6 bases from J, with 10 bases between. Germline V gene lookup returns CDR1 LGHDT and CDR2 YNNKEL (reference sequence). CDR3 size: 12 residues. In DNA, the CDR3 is TGTGCCAGCAGCGGGATGACGCAGACCCAGTACTTC. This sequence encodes CASSGMTQTQYF.

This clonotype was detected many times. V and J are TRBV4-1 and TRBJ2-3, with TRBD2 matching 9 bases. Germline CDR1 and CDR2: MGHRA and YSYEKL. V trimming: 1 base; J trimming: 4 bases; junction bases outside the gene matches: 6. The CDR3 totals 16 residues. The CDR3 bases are TGCGCCAGCAGCCAAGGTAGCGGGAGTTACCCAGATACGCAGTATTTT. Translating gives CASSQGSGSYPDTQYF.

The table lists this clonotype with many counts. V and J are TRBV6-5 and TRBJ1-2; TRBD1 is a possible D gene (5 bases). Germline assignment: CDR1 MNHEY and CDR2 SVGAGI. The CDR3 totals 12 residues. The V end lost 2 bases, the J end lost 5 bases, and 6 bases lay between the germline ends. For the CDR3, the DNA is TGTGCCAGCAGTTACGGGGGATATGGCTACACCTTC. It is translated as CASSYGGYGYTF.

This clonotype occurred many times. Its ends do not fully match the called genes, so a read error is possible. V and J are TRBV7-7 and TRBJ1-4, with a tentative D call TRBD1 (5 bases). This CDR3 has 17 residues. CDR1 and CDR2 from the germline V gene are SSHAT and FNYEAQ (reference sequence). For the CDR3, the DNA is TGTGCTAGCAGTTCCGGCGAGATGGGGCAGGGACATGAAAAACTGTTTTTT. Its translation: CASSSGEMGQGHEKLFF.

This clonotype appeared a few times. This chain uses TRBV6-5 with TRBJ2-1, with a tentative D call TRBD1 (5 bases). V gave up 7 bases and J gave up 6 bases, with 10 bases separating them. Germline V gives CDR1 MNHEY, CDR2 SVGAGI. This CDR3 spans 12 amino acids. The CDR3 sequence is CASTGNLNEQFF. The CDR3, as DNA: TGTGCCAGCACAGGGAACCTCAATGAGCAGTTCTTC.

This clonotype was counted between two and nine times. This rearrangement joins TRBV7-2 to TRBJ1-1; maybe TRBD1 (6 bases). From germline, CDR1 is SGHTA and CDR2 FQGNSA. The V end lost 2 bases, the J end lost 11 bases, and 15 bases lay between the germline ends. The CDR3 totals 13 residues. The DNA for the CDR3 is TGTGCCAGCAGCTTACGGGACTCTCAGGGGGCTTTCTTT. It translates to CASSLRDSQGAFF.

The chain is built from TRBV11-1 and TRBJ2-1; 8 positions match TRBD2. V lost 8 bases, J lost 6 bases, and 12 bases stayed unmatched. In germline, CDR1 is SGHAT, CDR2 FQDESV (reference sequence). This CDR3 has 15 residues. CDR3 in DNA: TGTGCCAGCGGCCCGGGGAGCGGGGGTTTCAATGAGCAGTTCTTC. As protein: CASGPGSGGFNEQFF.

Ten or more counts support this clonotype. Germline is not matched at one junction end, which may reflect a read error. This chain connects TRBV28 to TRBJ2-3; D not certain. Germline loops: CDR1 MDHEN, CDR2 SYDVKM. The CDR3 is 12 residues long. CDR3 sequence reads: CASSLETETQYF. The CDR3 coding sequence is TGTGCCAGCAGTTTAGAAACAGAAACGCAGTATTTT.

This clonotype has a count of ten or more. CDR3 DNA sequence: TGTGCCAGCAGTCCCCAGACAGCTAGCACAGATACGCAGTATTTT. This codes for CASSPQTASTDTQYF. This sequence joins TRBV6-4 and TRBJ2-3; possible D gene TRBD1, 5 bases. Germline V gene data show CDR1 as MRHNA and CDR2 as SNTAGT. V was shortened by 5 bases and J by 0 bases, with 12 bases between the two germline ends. CDR3 length: 15 amino acids.

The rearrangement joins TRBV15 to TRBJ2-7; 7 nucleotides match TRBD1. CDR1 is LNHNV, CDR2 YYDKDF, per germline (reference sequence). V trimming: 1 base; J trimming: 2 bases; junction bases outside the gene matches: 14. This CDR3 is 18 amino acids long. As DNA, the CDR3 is TGTGCCACCAGCAGAGTTGAGGGAAACAGGGGTTACCCCTACGAGCAGTACTTC. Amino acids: CATSRVEGNRGYPYEQYF.

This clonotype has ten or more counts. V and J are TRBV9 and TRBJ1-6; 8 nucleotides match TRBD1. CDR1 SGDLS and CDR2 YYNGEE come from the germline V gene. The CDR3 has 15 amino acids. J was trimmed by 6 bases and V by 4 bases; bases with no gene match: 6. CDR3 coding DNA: TGTGCCAGCAGCCCCCGGGACAGGCTTAATTCACCCCTCCACTTT. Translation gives CASSPRDRLNSPLHF. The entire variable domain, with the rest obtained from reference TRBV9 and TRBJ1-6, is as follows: DSGVTQTPKHLITATGQRVTLRCSPRSGDLSVYWYQQSLDQGLQFLIQYYNGEERAKGNILERFSAQQFPDLHSELNLSSLELGDSALYFCASSPRDRLNSPLHFGNGTRLTVT.

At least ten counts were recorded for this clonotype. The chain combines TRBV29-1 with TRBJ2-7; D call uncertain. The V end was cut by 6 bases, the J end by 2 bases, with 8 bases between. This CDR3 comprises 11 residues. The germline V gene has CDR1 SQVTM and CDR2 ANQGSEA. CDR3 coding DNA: TGCAGCGTCGGATTGCCCTACGAGCAGTACTTC. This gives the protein CSVGLPYEQYF.

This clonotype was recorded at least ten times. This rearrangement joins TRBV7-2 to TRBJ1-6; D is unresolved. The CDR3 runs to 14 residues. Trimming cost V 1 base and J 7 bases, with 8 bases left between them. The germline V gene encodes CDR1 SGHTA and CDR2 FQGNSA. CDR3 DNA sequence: TGTGCCAGCAGCTTAGAGCAGCCAAATTCACCCCTCCACTTT. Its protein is CASSLEQPNSPLHF.

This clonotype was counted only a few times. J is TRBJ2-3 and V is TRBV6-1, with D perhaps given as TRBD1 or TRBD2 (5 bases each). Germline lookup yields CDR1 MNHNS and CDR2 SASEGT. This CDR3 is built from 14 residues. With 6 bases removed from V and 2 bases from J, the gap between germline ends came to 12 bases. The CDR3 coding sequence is TGTGCCAGCAGATGGGGGTCGAACACAGATACGCAGTATTTT. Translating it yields CASRWGSNTDTQYF.

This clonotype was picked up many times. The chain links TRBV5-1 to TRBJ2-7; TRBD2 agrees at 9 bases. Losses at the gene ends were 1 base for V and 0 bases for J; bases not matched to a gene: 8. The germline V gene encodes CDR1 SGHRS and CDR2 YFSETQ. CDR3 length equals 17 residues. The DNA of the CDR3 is TGCGCCAGCAGCTTGAGGTCTAGCGGGGCATTCTCCTACGAGCAGTACTTC. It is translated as CASSLRSSGAFSYEQYF.

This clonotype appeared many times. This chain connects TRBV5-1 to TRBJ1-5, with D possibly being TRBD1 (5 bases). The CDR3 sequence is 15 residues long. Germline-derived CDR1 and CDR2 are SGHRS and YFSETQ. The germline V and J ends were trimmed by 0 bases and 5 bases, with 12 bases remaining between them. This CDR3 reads CASSLGPQGDQPQHF. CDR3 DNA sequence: TGCGCCAGCAGCTTGGGGCCCCAGGGTGATCAGCCCCAGCATTTT. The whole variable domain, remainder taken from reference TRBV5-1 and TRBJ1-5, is KAGVTQTPRYLIKTRGQQVTLSCSPISGHRSVSWYQQTPGQGLQFLFEYFSETQRNKGNFPGRFSGRQFSNSRSEMNVSTLELGDSALYLCASSLGPQGDQPQHFGDGTRLSIL.

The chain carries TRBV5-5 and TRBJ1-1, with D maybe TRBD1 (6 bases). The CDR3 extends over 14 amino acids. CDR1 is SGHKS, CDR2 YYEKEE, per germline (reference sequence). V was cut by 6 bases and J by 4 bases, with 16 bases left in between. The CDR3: CASTLTGGVTEAFF. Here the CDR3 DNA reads TGTGCCAGCACTTTGACAGGAGGCGTCACTGAAGCTTTCTTT. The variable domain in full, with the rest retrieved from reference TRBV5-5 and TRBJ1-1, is DAGVTQSPTHLIKTRGQQVTLRCSPISGHKSVSWYQQVLGQGPQFIFQYYEKEERGRGNFPDRFSARQFPNYSSELNVNALLLGDSALYLCASTLTGGVTEAFFGQGTRLTVV.

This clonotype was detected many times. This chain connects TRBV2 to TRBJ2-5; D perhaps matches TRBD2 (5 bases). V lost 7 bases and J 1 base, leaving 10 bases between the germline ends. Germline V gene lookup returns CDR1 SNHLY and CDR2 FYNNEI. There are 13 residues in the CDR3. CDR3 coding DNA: TGTGCCAGCATACGCGGGTCCCAAGAGACCCAGTACTTC. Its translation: CASIRGSQETQYF.

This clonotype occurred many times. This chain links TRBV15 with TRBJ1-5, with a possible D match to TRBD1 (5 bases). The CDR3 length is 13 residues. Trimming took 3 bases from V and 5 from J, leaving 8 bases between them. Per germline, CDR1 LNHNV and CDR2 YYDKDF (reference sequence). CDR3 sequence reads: CATSRTVYQPQHF. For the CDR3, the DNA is TGTGCCACCAGCAGGACAGTATATCAGCCCCAGCATTTT.

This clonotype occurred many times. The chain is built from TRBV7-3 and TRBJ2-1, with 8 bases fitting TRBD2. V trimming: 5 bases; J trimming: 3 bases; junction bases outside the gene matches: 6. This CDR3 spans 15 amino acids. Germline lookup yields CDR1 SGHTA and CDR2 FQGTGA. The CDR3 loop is CASSISGALYNEQFF. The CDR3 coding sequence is TGTGCCAGCAGCATTAGCGGGGCCCTCTACAATGAGCAGTTCTTC. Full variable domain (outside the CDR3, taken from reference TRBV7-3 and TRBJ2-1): GAGVSQTPSNKVTEKGKYVELRCDPISGHTALYWYRQSLGQGPEFLIYFQGTGAADDSGLPNDRFFAVRPEGSVSTLKIQRTERGDSAVYLCASSISGALYNEQFFGPGTRLTVL.